One and the same sample provided the 27 T cell receptor beta chains below, sequenced in a study of T-cell reconstitution after alpha-beta-depleted transplantation in children. Library preparation (for TCRbeta) was performed with unique molecular identifiers. TCRdb redid the calling of the PCR reads with MiXCR, one entry per CDR3 protein. The profile shows around 960,000 distinct CDR3 sequences, roughly 31% of them singletons. The sample was PBMCs, mostly from graft donor cells, taken 360 days after TCRalphabeta/CD19-depleted stem cell transplant. The receptors were sampled from a boy under two years old who had a stem cell transplant for SCID, so the T cells may come from the graft donor.

In its sample, this clonotype was seen a few times. The chain couples TRBV7-2 to TRBJ2-5; a weak D match, TRBD2 (7 bases). Germline V gives CDR1 SGHTA, CDR2 FQGNSA. Trimming left V 0 bases short and J 4 bases short, with 15 bases between. The length of the CDR3 is 16 residues. The CDR3 here is CASSLALPGGPETQYF. Written as DNA, the CDR3 is TGTGCCAGCAGCTTAGCGCTTCCGGGGGGCCCAGAGACCCAGTACTTC. The full variable domain, completed using reference TRBV7-2 and TRBJ2-5, is GAGVSQSPSNKVTEKGKDVELRCDPISGHTALYWYRQSLGQGLEFLIYFQGNSAPDKSGLPSDRFSAERTGGSVSTLTIQRTQQEDSAVYLCASSLALPGGPETQYFGPGTRLLVL.

The gene calls are TRBV25-1 and TRBJ2-1; D not resolved. The germline V gene has CDR1 MGHDK and CDR2 SYGVNS. V dropped 3 bases and J dropped 15 bases, with 15 bases sitting between them. This CDR3 has 12 amino acids. The CDR3 DNA follows: TGTGCCAGCAGTGAGGGTCCGCCCCCTAGGTTCTTC. It encodes CASSEGPPPRFF.

The V gene is TRBV6-2 or TRBV6-3, the J gene TRBJ2-3; D is unresolved. CDR1 and CDR2 (germline): MNHEY, SVGEGT. V lost 9 bases to trimming and J lost 0 bases, with 19 bases between them. The CDR3 contains 16 residues. CDR3 bases: TGTGCCAGTAGGGTATCAATCTCCGCTAGCACAGATACGCAGTATTTT. Amino acid sequence: CASRVSISASTDTQYF.

This chain uses TRBV27 with TRBJ1-1, with D possibly being TRBD1 (5 bases). The CDR3 consists of 15 residues. The germline V and J ends were trimmed by 1 base and 2 bases, with 11 bases remaining between them. Germline lookup yields CDR1 MNHEY and CDR2 SMNVEV (reference sequence). The CDR3 sequence: CASSLWGTTNTEAFF. CDR3 in DNA: TGTGCCAGCAGTTTATGGGGCACAACCAACACTGAAGCTTTCTTT.

This clonotype was found a few times. The V and J genes are TRBV2 and TRBJ1-2; 9 bases agree with TRBD1. V lost 8 bases, J lost 3 bases, and 13 bases stayed unmatched. The CDR3 is 16 amino acids. Germline V CDR1 and CDR2: SNHLY, FYNNEI. The DNA for the CDR3 is TGTGCCAGCTTAAGACCGGGACAGGGACCGTACTATGGCTACACCTTC. This gives the protein CASLRPGQGPYYGYTF.

The chain combines TRBV5-1 with TRBJ2-7; the match to TRBD2 covers 8 bases. The germline CDR1 and CDR2 sequences are SGHRS and YFSETQ. V gave up 4 bases and J gave up 2 bases; unmatched junction bases: 8. The CDR3 spans 15 residues. Written as DNA, the CDR3 is TGCGCCAGCAGCGTCATTAGCGGGGACGCCTACGAGCAGTACTTC. Its protein product is CASSVISGDAYEQYF.

This clonotype was recorded a few times. V usage is TRBV4-2 and J usage is TRBJ1-1; 8 nucleotides match TRBD1. V shed 4 bases and J 4 bases; nucleotides not matched to a gene: 8. Germline lookup yields CDR1 LGHNA and CDR2 YNFKEQ. The CDR3 totals 15 residues. CDR3 sequence (DNA): TGTGCCAGCAGCCGAGTTGGAACAGGGGGCACTGAAGCTTTCTTT. Translating it yields CASSRVGTGGTEAFF.

This clonotype was picked up a small number of times. V gene TRBV5-1 combines with J gene TRBJ2-3; D is ambiguous. Germline CDR1 is SGHRS and CDR2 is YFSETQ. This CDR3 has 17 amino acids. The ends were cut back, 4 bases at V and 0 bases at J, with 18 bases in the middle. CDR3 loop: CASSPPSPGPSTDTQYF. CDR3 bases: TGCGCCAGCAGCCCCCCCTCCCCCGGGCCTAGCACAGATACGCAGTATTTT.

The chain uses TRBV4-1 and TRBJ2-7, with D possibly matching TRBD1 (6 bases). Per the germline V gene, CDR1 is MGHRA and CDR2 is YSYEKL. Trimming stripped 2 bases from V and 7 bases from J, with 12 bases between. The CDR3 sequence is 13 residues long. The CDR3 sequence: CASSQTGFREQYF. The CDR3 nucleotides are TGCGCCAGCAGCCAAACAGGGTTTCGGGAGCAGTACTTC.

The J gene is TRBJ1-2, the V gene TRBV9, with D possibly matching TRBD1 (5 bases). Trimming removed 4 bases at V and 8 bases at J, with 18 bases between. Germline V CDR1 and CDR2: SGDLS, YYNGEE. CDR3 length: 14 residues. This chain's CDR3 is CASSLWGWAHGYTF. The CDR3 DNA follows: TGTGCCAGCAGCCTATGGGGGTGGGCGCACGGCTACACCTTC.

This clonotype was detected only a few times. The CDR3 DNA follows: TGTGCCAGCAGTTTAAGGCAGGATAACGTCGAGTACGAGCAGTACTTC. It codes for CASSLRQDNVEYEQYF. The chain combines TRBV28 with TRBJ2-7; D is unresolved. The V end lost 2 bases, the J end lost 4 bases, and 18 bases lay between the germline ends. The CDR3 runs to 16 residues. CDR1 and CDR2 (germline): MDHEN, SYDVKM. The full variable domain, rest sourced from reference TRBV28 and TRBJ2-7, is DVKVTQSSRYLVKRTGEKVFLECVQDMDHENMFWYRQDPGLGLRLIYFSYDVKMKEKGDIPEGYSVSREKKERFSLILESASTNQTSMYLCASSLRQDNVEYEQYFGPGTRLTVT.

The chain combines TRBV19 with TRBJ2-5; no clear D gene. Germline V gene data show CDR1 as LNHDA and CDR2 as SQIVND (reference sequence). The CDR3 consists of 14 residues. V lost 7 bases and J 4 bases, leaving 16 bases between the germline ends. The CDR3 DNA is TGTGCCAGTATGGCGGTAGGAGCTTCAGAGACCCAGTACTTC. Translated: CASMAVGASETQYF.

The chain combines TRBV4-2 with TRBJ1-4; maybe TRBD1 (6 bases). Trimming pared 1 base from V and 5 bases from J, leaving 14 bases between. Germline CDR1 and CDR2: LGHNA and YNFKEQ. The CDR3 consists of 16 residues. The CDR3 loop is CASSQVASTGNEKLFF. CDR3 in DNA: TGTGCCAGCAGCCAAGTTGCGAGCACAGGGAATGAAAAACTGTTTTTT.

The chain carries TRBV6-5 and TRBJ2-3; D is uncertain. The CDR3 is 16 amino acids. Trimming took off 4 bases at V and 2 bases at J, with 16 bases between the two ends. The germline CDR1 and CDR2 sequences are MNHEY and SVGAGI. CDR3 amino acids: CASSSTTSRITDTQYF. CDR3 in DNA: TGTGCCAGCAGTTCAACGACATCACGCATCACAGATACGCAGTATTTT.

This clonotype was found a few times. The V call is TRBV18, the J call TRBJ2-2; 8 nucleotides match TRBD2. The V segment lost 1 base and the J segment 3 bases; nucleotides outside the gene matches: 13. The CDR3 has 19 residues. In germline, CDR1 is KGHSH, CDR2 LQKENI. CDR3 DNA sequence: TGTGCCAGCTCACCACGAGTTCTCCGCGGGGGGACATACACCGGGGAGCTGTTTTTT. Residues: CASSPRVLRGGTYTGELFF.

V gene TRBV20-1 combines with J gene TRBJ2-4, with TRBD2 matching 7 bases. Germline CDR1 DFQATT, CDR2 SNEGSKA (reference sequence). V was pared by 5 bases and J by 1 base, with 8 bases of the junction left unmatched. CDR3 length: 15 residues. For the CDR3, the DNA is TGCAGTGCTCCCTGGGGGGGGGAGGCCAAAAACATTCAGTACTTC. Its protein product is CSAPWGGEAKNIQYF.

The chain is built from TRBV20-1 and TRBJ2-2, with TRBD2 matching 12 bases. In germline, CDR1 is DFQATT, CDR2 SNEGSKA (reference sequence). Trimming took 2 bases from V and 6 from J; bases not matched to a gene: 13. The CDR3 spans 18 residues. In nucleotides, the CDR3 is TGCAGTGCTAGAAGCTCTCTAGCGGGGGGGCAGGTTTCCGGGGAGCTGTTTTTT. It is translated as CSARSSLAGGQVSGELFF.

V and J are TRBV12-3 or TRBV12-4 and TRBJ2-1; 11 positions agree with TRBD2. There are 16 residues in the CDR3. The V gene end was trimmed by 1 base and the J gene end by 7 bases; junction bases not matched to a gene: 6. CDR3 sequence: CASSLVSGGALNEQFF. In DNA form, the CDR3 reads TGTGCCAGCAGTTTAGTTAGCGGGGGGGCCTTAAATGAGCAGTTCTTC.

This chain links TRBV3-1 with TRBJ1-2, with 8 bases aligning to TRBD1. V lost 4 bases to trimming and J lost 5 bases; unmatched junction nucleotides: 6. Per the germline V gene, CDR1 is LGHDT and CDR2 is YNNKEL (reference sequence). There are 14 residues in the CDR3. This chain's CDR3 is CASSPGQALYGYTF. The CDR3 nucleotides are TGTGCCAGCAGCCCGGGACAGGCGCTATATGGCTACACCTTC.

The table lists this clonotype with a few counts. The CDR3 protein is CASTLSGWGYTF. The CDR3 nucleotides are TGTGCCAGCACTCTTAGCGGGTGGGGCTACACCTTC. The rearrangement joins TRBV7-9 to TRBJ1-2; D remains unclear. The germline V gene encodes CDR1 SEHNR and CDR2 FQNEAQ (reference sequence). The V end was cut by 7 bases, the J end by 8 bases, with 14 bases between. The CDR3 has 12 residues.

V and J are TRBV19 and TRBJ1-1, with D possibly being TRBD1 (5 bases). The CDR3 has 14 residues. Trimming pared 10 bases from V and 4 bases from J, leaving 19 bases between. Germline V gene lookup returns CDR1 LNHDA and CDR2 SQIVND (reference sequence). As DNA, the CDR3 is TGTGCCACCCGGGACCCCCTGACGAGCACTGAAGCTTTCTTT. The encoded protein is CATRDPLTSTEAFF.

The rearrangement uses TRBV21-1 and TRBJ2-5; TRBD1 reflects the table's D call only, with no check against the DNA. TRBV21-1 is classified as a pseudogene. The CDR3 sequence is 16 residues long. This CDR3 is CASSKSQDTLQETQYF. The CDR3 DNA reads as TGTGCCAGCAGCAAATCTCAGGACACCCTTCAAGAGACCCAGTACTTC.

This clonotype showed up just a few times. V usage is TRBV12-3 or TRBV12-4 and J usage is TRBJ1-2; a weak D match, TRBD1 (6 bases). V was shortened by 0 bases and J by 0 bases, with 8 bases between the two germline ends. The CDR3 runs 15 residues. The CDR3 region has the DNA TGTGCCAGCAGTTTAGCCTACAGGGCTAACTATGGCTACACCTTC. Translating gives CASSLAYRANYGYTF.

CDR3 coding DNA: TGCGCCAGCAGCCAAGCAAAGCGGGGGGACACAGATACGCAGTATTTT. Its protein is CASSQAKRGDTDTQYF. The genes are TRBV4-1 and TRBJ2-3; 9 bases map to TRBD2. This CDR3 contains 16 residues. V gave up 1 base and J gave up 2 bases; unmatched junction bases: 4. Germline CDR1 and CDR2: MGHRA and YSYEKL.

The chain links TRBV6-1 to TRBJ2-5, with 8 bases matching TRBD1. Trimming removed 8 bases from V and 5 bases from J; junction bases left unmatched: 10. CDR1 and CDR2 (germline): MNHNS, SASEGT. This CDR3 is built from 14 residues. The CDR3 is CASSNPGGKETQYF. CDR3 coding DNA: TGTGCCAGCTCCAACCCAGGGGGCAAGGAGACCCAGTACTTC.

V is TRBV29-1 and J is TRBJ2-1; 8 bases map to TRBD2. Losses at the gene ends were 7 bases for V and 0 bases for J; bases not matched to a gene: 8. The CDR3 extends over 15 amino acids. The germline CDR1 and CDR2 sequences are SQVTM and ANQGSEA. This chain's CDR3 is CSDPGGRNSYNEQFF. DNA for the CDR3: TGCAGCGACCCGGGGGGGCGTAACTCCTACAATGAGCAGTTCTTC.

This clonotype was detected a few times. This sequence joins TRBV29-1 and TRBJ1-1; 7 nucleotides line up with TRBD1. The germline V gene has CDR1 SQVTM and CDR2 ANQGSEA. V gave up 5 bases and J gave up 0 bases; unmatched junction bases: 3. CDR3 length: 13 amino acids. CDR3: CSVRQGMNTEAFF. In DNA form, the CDR3 reads TGCAGCGTTAGACAGGGAATGAACACTGAAGCTTTCTTT.